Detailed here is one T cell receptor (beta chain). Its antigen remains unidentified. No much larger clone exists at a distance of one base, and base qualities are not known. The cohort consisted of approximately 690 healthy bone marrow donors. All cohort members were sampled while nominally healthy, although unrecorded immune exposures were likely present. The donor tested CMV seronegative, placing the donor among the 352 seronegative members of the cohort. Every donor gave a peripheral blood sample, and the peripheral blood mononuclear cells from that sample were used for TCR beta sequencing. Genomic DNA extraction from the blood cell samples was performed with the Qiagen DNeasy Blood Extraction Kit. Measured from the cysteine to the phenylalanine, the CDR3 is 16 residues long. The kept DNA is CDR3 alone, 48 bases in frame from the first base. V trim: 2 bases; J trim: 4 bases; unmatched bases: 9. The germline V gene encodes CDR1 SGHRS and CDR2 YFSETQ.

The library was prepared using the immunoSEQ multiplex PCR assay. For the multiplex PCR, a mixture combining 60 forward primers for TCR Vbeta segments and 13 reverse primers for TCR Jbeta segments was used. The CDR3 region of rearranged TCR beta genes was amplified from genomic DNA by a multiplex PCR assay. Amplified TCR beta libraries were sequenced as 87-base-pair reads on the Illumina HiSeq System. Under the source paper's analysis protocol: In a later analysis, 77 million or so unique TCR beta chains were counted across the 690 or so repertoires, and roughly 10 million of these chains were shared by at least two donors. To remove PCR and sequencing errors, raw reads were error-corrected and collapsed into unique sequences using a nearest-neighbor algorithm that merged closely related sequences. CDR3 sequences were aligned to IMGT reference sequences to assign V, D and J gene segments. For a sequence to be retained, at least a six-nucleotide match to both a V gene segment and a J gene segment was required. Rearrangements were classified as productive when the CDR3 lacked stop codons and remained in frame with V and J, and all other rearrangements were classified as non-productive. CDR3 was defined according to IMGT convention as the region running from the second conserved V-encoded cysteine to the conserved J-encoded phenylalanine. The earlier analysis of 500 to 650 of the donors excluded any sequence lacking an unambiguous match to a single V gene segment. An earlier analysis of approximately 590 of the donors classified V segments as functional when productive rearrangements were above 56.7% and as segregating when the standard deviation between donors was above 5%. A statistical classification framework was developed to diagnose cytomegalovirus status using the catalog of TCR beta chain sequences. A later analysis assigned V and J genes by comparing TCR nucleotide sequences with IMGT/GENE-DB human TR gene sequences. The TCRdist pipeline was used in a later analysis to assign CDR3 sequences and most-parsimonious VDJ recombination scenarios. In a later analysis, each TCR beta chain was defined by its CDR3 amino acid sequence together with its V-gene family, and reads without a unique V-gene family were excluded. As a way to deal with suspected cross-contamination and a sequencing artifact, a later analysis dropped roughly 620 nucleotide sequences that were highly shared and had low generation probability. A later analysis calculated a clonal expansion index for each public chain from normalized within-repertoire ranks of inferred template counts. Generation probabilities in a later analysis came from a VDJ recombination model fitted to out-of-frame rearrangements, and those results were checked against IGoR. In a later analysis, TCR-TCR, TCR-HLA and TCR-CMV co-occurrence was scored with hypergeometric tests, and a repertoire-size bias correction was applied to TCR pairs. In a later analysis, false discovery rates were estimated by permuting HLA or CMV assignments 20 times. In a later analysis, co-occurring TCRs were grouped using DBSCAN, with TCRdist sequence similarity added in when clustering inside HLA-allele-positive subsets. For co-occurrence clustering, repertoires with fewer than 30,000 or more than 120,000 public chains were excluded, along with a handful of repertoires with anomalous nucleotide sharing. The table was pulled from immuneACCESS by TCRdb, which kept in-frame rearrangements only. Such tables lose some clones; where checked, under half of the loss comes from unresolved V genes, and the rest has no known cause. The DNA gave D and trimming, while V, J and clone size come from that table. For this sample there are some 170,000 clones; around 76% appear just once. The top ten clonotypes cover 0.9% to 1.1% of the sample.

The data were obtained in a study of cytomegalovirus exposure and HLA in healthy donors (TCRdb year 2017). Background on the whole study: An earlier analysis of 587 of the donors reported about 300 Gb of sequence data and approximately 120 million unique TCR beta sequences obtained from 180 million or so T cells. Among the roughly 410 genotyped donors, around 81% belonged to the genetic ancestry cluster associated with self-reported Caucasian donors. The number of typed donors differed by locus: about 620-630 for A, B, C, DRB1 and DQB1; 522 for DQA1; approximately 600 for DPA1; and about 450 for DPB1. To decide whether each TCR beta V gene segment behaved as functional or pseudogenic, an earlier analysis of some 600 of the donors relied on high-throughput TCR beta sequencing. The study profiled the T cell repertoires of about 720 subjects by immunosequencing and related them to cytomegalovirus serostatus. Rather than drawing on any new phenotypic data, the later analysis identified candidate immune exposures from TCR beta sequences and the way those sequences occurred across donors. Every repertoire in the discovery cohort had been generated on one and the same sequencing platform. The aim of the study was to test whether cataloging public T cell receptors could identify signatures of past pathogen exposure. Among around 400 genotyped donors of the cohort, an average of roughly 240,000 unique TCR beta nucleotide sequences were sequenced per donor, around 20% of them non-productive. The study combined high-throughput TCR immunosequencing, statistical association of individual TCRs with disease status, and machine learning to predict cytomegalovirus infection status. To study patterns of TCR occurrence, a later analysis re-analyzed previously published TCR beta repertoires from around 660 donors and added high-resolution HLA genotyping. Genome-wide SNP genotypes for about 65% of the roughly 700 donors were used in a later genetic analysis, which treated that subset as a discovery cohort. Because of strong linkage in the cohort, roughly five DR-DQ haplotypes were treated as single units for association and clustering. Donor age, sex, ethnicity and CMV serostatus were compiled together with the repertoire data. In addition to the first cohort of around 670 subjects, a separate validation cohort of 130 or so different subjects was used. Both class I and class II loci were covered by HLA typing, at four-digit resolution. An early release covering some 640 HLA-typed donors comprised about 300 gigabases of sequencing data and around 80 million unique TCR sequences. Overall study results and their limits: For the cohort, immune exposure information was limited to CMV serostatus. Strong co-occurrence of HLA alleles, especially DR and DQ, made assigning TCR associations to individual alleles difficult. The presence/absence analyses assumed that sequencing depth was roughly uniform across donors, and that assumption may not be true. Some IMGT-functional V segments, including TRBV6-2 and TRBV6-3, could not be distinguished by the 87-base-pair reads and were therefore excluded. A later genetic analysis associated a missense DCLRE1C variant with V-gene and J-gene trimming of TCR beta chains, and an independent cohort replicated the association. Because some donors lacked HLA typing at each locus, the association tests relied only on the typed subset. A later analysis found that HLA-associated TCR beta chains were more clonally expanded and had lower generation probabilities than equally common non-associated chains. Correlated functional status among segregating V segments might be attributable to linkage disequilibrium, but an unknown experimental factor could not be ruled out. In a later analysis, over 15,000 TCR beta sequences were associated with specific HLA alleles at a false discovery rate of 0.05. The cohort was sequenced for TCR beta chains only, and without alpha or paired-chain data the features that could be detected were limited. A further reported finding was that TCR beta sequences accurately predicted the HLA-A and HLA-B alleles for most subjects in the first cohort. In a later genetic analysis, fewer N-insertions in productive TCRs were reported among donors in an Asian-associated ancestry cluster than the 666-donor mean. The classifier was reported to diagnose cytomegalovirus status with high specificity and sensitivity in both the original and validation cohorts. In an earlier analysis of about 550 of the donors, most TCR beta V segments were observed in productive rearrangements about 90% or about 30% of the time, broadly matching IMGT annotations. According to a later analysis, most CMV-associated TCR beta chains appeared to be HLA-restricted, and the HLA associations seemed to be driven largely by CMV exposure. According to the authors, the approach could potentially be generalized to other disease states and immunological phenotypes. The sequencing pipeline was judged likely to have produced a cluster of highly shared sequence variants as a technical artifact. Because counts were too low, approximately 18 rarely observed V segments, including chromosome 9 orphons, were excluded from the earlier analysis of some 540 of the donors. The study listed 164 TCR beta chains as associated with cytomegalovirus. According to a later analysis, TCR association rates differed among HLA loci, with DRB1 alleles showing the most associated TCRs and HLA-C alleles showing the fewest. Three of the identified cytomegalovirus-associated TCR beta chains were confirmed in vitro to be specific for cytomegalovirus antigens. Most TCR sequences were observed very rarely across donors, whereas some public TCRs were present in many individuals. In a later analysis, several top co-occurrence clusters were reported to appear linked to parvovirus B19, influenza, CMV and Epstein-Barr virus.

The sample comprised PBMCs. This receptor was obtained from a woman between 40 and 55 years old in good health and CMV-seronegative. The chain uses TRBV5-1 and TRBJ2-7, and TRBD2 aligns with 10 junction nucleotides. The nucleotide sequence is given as TGCGCCAGCAGCTTCGTCGAACTAGCGGGATCTTACGAGCAGTACTTC. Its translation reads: CASSFVELAGSYEQYF. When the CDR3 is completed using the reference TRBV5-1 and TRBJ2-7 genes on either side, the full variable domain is KAGVTQTPRYLIKTRGQQVTLSCSPISGHRSVSWYQQTPGQGLQFLFEYFSETQRNKGNFPGRFSGRQFSNSRSEMNVSTLELGDSALYLCASSFVELAGSYEQYFGPGTRLTVT.